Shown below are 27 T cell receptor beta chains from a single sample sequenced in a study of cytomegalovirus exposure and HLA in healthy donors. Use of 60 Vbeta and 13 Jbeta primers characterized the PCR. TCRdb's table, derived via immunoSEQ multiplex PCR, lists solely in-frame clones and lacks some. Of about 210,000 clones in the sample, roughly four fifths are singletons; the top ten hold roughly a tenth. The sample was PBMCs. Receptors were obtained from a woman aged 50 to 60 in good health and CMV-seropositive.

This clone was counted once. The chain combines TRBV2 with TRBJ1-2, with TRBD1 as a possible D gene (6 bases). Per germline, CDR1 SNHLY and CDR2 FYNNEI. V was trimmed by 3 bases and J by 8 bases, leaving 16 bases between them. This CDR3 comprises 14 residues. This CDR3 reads CASSDSQGLGGYTF. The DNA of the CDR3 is TGTGCCAGCAGTGACAGCCAGGGGCTAGGGGGCTACACCTTC.

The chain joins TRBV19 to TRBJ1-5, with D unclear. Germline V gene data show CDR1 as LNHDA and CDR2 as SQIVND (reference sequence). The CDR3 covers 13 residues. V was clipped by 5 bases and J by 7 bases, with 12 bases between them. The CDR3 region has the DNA TGTGCCAGTAGTGTCCGGGAACAGCAGCCCCAGCATTTT. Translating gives CASSVREQQPQHF.

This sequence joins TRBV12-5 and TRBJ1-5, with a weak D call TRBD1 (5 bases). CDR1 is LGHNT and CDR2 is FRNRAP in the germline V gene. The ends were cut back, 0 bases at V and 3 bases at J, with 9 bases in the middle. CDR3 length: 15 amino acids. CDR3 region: CASGLVGRVNQPQHF. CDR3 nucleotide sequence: TGTGCTAGTGGTTTGGTAGGCAGGGTCAATCAGCCCCAGCATTTT.

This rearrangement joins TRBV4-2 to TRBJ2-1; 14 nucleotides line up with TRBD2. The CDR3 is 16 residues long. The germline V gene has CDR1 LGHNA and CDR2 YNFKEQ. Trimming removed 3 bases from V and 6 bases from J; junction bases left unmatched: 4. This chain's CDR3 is CASSHQTSGGANEQFF. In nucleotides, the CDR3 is TGTGCCAGCAGCCACCAGACTAGCGGGGGGGCCAATGAGCAGTTCTTC.

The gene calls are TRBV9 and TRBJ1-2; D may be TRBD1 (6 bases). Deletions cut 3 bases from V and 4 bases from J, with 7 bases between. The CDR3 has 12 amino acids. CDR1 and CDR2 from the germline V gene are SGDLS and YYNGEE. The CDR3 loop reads CASSEQGYGYTF. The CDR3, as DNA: TGTGCCAGCAGCGAACAGGGCTATGGCTACACCTTC.

DNA for the CDR3: TGTGCCAGTAGTATCACAGGGACTAATAGCAATCAGCCCCAGCATTTT. Amino acid sequence: CASSITGTNSNQPQHF. This sequence joins TRBV19 and TRBJ1-5; perhaps TRBD1 as D (6 bases). CDR3 size: 16 residues. V was trimmed by 3 bases and J by 0 bases, leaving 12 bases between them. Germline lookup yields CDR1 LNHDA and CDR2 SQIVND (reference sequence).

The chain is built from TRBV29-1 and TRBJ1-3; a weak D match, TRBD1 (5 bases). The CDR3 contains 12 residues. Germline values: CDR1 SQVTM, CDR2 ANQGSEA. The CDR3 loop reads CRNPAGGNTIYF. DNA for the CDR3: TGCAGGAACCCGGCAGGGGGAAACACCATATATTTT.

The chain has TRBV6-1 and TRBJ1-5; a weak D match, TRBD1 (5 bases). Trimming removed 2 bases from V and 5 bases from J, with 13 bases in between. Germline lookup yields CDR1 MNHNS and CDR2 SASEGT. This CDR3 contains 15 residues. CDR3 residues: CASSESREADQPQHF. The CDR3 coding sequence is TGTGCCAGCAGTGAAAGCAGGGAGGCCGATCAGCCCCAGCATTTT.

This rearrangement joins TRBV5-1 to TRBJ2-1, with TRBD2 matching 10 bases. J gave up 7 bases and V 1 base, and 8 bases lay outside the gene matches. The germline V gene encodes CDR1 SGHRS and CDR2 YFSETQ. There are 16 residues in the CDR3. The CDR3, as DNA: TGCGCCAGCAGCTTGTTTGCTAGCGGGGGCCTAAATGAGCAGTTCTTC. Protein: CASSLFASGGLNEQFF.

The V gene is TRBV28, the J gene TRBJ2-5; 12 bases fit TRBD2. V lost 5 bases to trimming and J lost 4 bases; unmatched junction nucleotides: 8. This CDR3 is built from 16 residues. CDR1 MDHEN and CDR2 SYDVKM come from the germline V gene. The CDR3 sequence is CASSPLAGGHPETQYF. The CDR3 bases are TGTGCCAGCAGTCCCCTAGCGGGGGGGCATCCAGAGACCCAGTACTTC.

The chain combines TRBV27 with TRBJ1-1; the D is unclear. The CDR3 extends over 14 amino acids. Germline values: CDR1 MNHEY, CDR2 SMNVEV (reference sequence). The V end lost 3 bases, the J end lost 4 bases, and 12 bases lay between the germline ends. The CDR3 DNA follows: TGTGCCAGCAGTTTCGGGGTAAGGCCCACTGAAGCTTTCTTT. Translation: CASSFGVRPTEAFF.

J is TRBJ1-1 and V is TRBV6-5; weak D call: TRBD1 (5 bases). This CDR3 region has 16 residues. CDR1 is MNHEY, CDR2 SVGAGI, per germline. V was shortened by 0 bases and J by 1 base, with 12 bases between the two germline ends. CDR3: CASSYSRPGGNTEAFF. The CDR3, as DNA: TGTGCCAGCAGTTACTCCCGACCCGGGGGGAACACTGAAGCTTTCTTT.

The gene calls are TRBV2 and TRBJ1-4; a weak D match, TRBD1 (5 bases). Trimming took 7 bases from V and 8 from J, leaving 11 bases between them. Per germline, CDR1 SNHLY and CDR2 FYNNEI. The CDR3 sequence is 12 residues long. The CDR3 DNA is TGTGCCAGCAAGGTGGGGCGCGAAAAACTGTTTTTT. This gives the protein CASKVGREKLFF. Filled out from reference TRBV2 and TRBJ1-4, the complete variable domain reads EPEVTQTPSHQVTQMGQEVILRCVPISNHLYFYWYRQILGQKVEFLVSFYNNEISEKSEIFDDQFSVERPDGSNFTLKIRSTKLEDSAMYFCASKVGREKLFFGSGTQLSVL.

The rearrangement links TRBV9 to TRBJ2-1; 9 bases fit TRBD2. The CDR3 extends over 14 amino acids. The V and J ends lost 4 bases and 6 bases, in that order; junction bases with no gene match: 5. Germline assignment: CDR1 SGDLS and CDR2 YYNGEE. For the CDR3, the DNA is TGTGCCAGCAGCACTTCGGGACTAGCCAATGAGCAGTTCTTC. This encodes CASSTSGLANEQFF.

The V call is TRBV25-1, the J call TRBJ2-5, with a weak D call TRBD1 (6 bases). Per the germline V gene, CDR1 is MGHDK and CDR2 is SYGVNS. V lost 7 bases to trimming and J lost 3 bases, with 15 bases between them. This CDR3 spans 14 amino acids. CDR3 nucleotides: TGTGCCAGCATGCCGGCAGGGGCCAAAGAGACCCAGTACTTC. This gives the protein CASMPAGAKETQYF.

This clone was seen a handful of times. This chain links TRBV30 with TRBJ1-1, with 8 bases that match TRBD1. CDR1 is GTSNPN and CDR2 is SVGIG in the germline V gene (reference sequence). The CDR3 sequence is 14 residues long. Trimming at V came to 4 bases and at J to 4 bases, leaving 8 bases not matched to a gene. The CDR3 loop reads CAWMFGQGFTEAFF. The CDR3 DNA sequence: TGTGCCTGGATGTTCGGACAGGGTTTCACTGAAGCTTTCTTT.

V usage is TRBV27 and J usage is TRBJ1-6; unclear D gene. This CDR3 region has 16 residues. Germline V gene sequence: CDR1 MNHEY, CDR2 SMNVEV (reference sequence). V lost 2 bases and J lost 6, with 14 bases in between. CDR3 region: CASSLDSRYINSPLHF. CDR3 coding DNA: TGTGCCAGCAGTTTAGACTCCCGATACATTAATTCACCCCTCCACTTT.

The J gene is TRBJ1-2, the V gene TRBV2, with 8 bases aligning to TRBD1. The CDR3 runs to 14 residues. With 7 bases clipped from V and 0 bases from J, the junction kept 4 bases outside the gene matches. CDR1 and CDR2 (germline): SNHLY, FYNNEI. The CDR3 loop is CASTRQGTNYGYTF. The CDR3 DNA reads TGTGCCAGCACAAGACAGGGGACTAACTATGGCTACACCTTC. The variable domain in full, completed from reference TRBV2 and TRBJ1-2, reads EPEVTQTPSHQVTQMGQEVILRCVPISNHLYFYWYRQILGQKVEFLVSFYNNEISEKSEIFDDQFSVERPDGSNFTLKIRSTKLEDSAMYFCASTRQGTNYGYTFGSGTRLTVV.

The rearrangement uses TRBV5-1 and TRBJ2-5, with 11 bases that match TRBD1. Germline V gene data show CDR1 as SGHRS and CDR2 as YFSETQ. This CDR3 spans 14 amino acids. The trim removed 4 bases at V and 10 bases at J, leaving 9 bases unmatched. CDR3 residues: CASSPDRGREGQYF. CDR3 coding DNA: TGCGCCAGCAGCCCGGACAGGGGGCGCGAGGGCCAGTACTTC.

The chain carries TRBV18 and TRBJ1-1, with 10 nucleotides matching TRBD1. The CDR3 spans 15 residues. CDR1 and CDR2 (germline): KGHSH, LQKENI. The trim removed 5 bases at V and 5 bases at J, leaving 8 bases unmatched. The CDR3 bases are TGTGCCAGCTCATCAGACAGGGGGCGCGTAACTGAAGCTTTCTTT. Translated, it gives CASSSDRGRVTEAFF.

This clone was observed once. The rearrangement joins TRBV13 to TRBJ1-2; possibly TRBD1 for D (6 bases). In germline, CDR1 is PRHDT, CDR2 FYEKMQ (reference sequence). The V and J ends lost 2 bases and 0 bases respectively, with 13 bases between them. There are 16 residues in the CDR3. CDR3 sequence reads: CASSLTGQPPNYGYTF. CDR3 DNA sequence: TGTGCCAGCAGCTTAACAGGGCAGCCACCTAACTATGGCTACACCTTC.

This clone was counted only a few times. The CDR3 spells CASSSTGFNEKLFF. The DNA for the CDR3 is TGTGCCAGCAGCTCAACAGGGTTTAATGAAAAACTGTTTTTT. This sequence joins TRBV6-5 and TRBJ1-4, with D possibly TRBD1 on 6 matching bases. Trimming cost V 6 bases and J 4 bases, with 12 bases left between them. CDR1 and CDR2 from the germline V gene are MNHEY and SVGAGI. The CDR3 has 14 residues.

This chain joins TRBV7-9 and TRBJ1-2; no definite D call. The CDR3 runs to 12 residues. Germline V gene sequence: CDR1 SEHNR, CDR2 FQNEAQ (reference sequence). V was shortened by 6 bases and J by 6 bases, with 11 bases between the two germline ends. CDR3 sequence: CASSSFSDGYTF. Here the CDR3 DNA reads TGTGCCAGCAGTTCCTTTTCGGATGGCTACACCTTC.

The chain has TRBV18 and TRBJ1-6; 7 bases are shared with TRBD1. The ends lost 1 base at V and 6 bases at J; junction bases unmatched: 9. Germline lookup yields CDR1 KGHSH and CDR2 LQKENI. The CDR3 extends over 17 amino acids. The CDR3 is CASSPLKTGQSNSPLHF. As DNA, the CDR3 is TGTGCCAGCTCACCACTAAAAACGGGACAGAGTAATTCACCCCTCCACTTT.

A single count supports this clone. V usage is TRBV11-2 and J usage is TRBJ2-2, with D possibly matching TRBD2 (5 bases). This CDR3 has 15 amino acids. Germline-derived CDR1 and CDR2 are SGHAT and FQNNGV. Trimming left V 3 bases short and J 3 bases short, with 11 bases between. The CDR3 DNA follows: TGTGCCAGCAGCTTGGGAGACTTAGACACCGGGGAGCTGTTTTTT. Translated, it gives CASSLGDLDTGELFF.

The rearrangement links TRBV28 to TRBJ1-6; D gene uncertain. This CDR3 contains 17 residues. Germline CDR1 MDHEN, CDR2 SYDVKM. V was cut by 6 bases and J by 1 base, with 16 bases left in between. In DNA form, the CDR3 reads TGTGCCAGCAGCGCCGGCCCAGGAAAATCCTATAATTCACCCCTCCACTTT. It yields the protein CASSAGPGKSYNSPLHF.

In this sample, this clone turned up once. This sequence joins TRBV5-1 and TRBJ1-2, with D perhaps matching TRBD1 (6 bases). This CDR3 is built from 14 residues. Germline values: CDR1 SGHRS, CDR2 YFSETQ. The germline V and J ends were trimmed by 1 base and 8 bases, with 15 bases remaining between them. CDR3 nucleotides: TGCGCCAGCAGCTTGACAGGGTCTTTAAGAGGCTACACCTTC. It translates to CASSLTGSLRGYTF.